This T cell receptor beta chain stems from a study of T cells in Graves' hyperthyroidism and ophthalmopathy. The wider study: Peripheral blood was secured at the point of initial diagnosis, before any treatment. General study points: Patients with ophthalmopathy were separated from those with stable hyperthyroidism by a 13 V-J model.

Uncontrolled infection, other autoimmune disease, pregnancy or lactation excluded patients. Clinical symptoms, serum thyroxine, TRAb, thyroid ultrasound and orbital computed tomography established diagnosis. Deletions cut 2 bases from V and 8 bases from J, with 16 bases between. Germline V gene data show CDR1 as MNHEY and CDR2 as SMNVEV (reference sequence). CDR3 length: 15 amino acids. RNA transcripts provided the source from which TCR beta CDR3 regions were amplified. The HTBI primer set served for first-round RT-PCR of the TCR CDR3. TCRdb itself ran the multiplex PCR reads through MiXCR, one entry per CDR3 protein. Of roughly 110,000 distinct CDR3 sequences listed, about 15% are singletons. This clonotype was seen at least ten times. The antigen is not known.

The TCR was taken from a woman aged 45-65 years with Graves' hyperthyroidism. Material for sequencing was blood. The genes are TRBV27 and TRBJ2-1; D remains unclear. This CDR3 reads CASSLRRLPSDEQFF. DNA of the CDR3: TGTGCCAGCAGTTTAAGGCGGCTTCCCAGCGATGAGCAGTTCTTC.